This passage covers 20 T cell receptor beta chains from one sample sequenced in a study of cytomegalovirus exposure and HLA in healthy donors. Generated by immunoSEQ multiplex PCR, the TCRdb table keeps only in-frame clones and is missing some. The table has about 360,000 clones, roughly 90% seen once. The sample consisted of PBMCs. The receptors stem from a woman aged 18 to 35 in good health and CMV-seronegative.

This chain joins TRBV30 and TRBJ2-1, with 14 bases identical to TRBD2. Germline CDR1 is GTSNPN and CDR2 is SVGIG (reference sequence). The CDR3 is 15 amino acids. V shed 2 bases and J 9 bases; nucleotides not matched to a gene: 6. The CDR3 here is CAWSIGTSGGGEQFF. The CDR3 DNA reads TGTGCCTGGAGTATAGGGACTAGCGGGGGCGGTGAGCAGTTCTTC.

The rearrangement uses TRBV7-9 and TRBJ2-7, with D maybe TRBD1 (5 bases). The CDR3 has 13 amino acids. Trimming took 3 bases from V and 4 from J, leaving 10 bases between them. Germline V lookup: CDR1 SEHNR, CDR2 FQNEAQ (reference sequence). CDR3 bases: TGTGCCAGCAGCTTTAAAGACAGATACGAGCAGTACTTC. This codes for CASSFKDRYEQYF.

This rearrangement joins TRBV18 to TRBJ1-1; D may be TRBD1 (6 bases). V was clipped by 8 bases and J by 1 base, with 17 bases between them. Germline lookup yields CDR1 KGHSH and CDR2 LQKENI. The CDR3 totals 15 residues. The CDR3: CASTIMQGGNTEAFF. The CDR3, as DNA: TGTGCCAGCACAATAATGCAAGGGGGGAACACTGAAGCTTTCTTT.

The rearrangement uses TRBV10-3 and TRBJ1-2; 9 bases are shared with TRBD1. V dropped 10 bases and J dropped 1; count of bases not matched to a gene: 7. Germline V gene data show CDR1 as ENHRY and CDR2 as SYGVKD. There are 14 residues in the CDR3. Here the CDR3 DNA reads TGTGCCACCCATCCGGGACAGGGTAACTATGGCTACACCTTC. This sequence encodes CATHPGQGNYGYTF.

The chain employs TRBV7-8 and TRBJ1-1, with D uncertain. The CDR3 extends over 14 amino acids. V lost 0 bases and J 0 bases, leaving 5 bases between the germline ends. Per the germline V gene, CDR1 is SGHVS and CDR2 is FQNEAQ. Written as DNA, the CDR3 is TGTGCCAGCAGCTTAGCTCCGTTGAACACTGAAGCTTTCTTT. Its translation: CASSLAPLNTEAFF.

V gene TRBV13 combines with J gene TRBJ1-2; 10 nucleotides align to TRBD1. V gave up 3 bases and J gave up 4 bases; unmatched junction bases: 2. CDR3 length equals 14 residues. From germline, CDR1 is PRHDT and CDR2 FYEKMQ (reference sequence). CDR3 region: CASSFGTGVYGYTF. The CDR3 region has the DNA TGTGCCAGCAGCTTTGGGACAGGGGTCTATGGCTACACCTTC.

This clone was detected only a few times. The J gene is TRBJ2-7, the V gene TRBV2; 9 bases line up with TRBD1. This CDR3 contains 14 residues. With V trimmed by 10 bases and J by 5 bases, 12 bases remained unmatched. Germline assignment: CDR1 SNHLY and CDR2 FYNNEI. CDR3 bases: TGTGCCACACAGCAGGGGACAGGGCGCCACGAGCAGTACTTC. It specifies CATQQGTGRHEQYF.

This chain connects TRBV7-8 to TRBJ2-7; 8 bases fit TRBD2. Trimming at V came to 1 base and at J to 4 bases, leaving 15 bases not matched to a gene. The CDR3 runs 18 residues. Germline lookup yields CDR1 SGHVS and CDR2 FQNEAQ. The CDR3 here is CASSLVAAGGPPLYEQYF. The CDR3 DNA follows: TGTGCCAGCAGCTTAGTGGCGGCGGGGGGCCCACCTCTTTACGAGCAGTACTTC.

This sequence joins TRBV5-1 and TRBJ2-7; TRBD1 matches at 7 bases. The germline V gene has CDR1 SGHRS and CDR2 YFSETQ. Unmatched junction bases numbered 20, after V lost 0 bases and J lost 2 bases. The CDR3 runs to 20 residues. The CDR3 DNA follows: TGCGCCAGCAGCTTGGAGAGACAGGGAGTGAGGTTAATAAGTCCCTACGAGCAGTACTTC. Its protein is CASSLERQGVRLISPYEQYF.

The V and J genes are TRBV9 and TRBJ2-7; no clear D. This CDR3 has 15 residues. Looked up from germline, CDR1 is SGDLS and CDR2 is YYNGEE. Trimming removed 0 bases at V and 2 bases at J, with 12 bases between. The CDR3 is CASSVDAEPPYEQYF. As DNA, the CDR3 is TGTGCCAGCAGCGTAGATGCTGAGCCTCCCTACGAGCAGTACTTC. The whole variable domain, filled in from reference TRBV9 and TRBJ2-7, reads DSGVTQTPKHLITATGQRVTLRCSPRSGDLSVYWYQQSLDQGLQFLIQYYNGEERAKGNILERFSAQQFPDLHSELNLSSLELGDSALYFCASSVDAEPPYEQYFGPGTRLTVT.

The rearrangement joins TRBV6-5 to TRBJ1-4, with D perhaps matching TRBD1 (5 bases). The CDR3 contains 14 residues. Trimming pared 9 bases from V and 5 bases from J, leaving 16 bases between. Per germline, CDR1 MNHEY and CDR2 SVGAGI. The CDR3, as DNA: TGTGCCAGTCGGGGGGGGACGGCGAATGAAAAACTGTTTTTT. Translation gives CASRGGTANEKLFF.

The chain joins TRBV30 to TRBJ2-1, with a tentative D call TRBD1 (6 bases). V was cut by 2 bases and J by 5 bases, with 19 bases left in between. The CDR3 totals 16 residues. Per the germline V gene, CDR1 is GTSNPN and CDR2 is SVGIG (reference sequence). DNA of the CDR3: TGTGCCTGGAGTACATCTACAGGGATTCGCCACAATGAGCAGTTCTTC. Protein product: CAWSTSTGIRHNEQFF.

The genes are TRBV5-4 and TRBJ2-1; no clear D. Germline assignment: CDR1 SGHNT and CDR2 YYREEE (reference sequence). The length of the CDR3 is 13 residues. Trimming shortened V by 5 bases and J by 8 bases, and 14 bases separated the two germline ends. CDR3 in amino acids: CASSFDIFYEQFF. CDR3 DNA: TGTGCCAGCAGTTTTGACATATTCTATGAGCAGTTCTTC.

The chain has TRBV25-1 and TRBJ2-7; 10 positions match TRBD2. V dropped 6 bases and J dropped 3; count of bases not matched to a gene: 11. Germline V gives CDR1 MGHDK, CDR2 SYGVNS. The CDR3 covers 16 residues. DNA of the CDR3: TGTGCCAGCAGCGATCCTGGTAGCGGGAGGCGCTACGAGCAGTACTTC. This encodes CASSDPGSGRRYEQYF.

This clone was detected once. The rearrangement joins TRBV11-1 to TRBJ2-7; no definite D call. Per the germline V gene, CDR1 is SGHAT and CDR2 is FQDESV (reference sequence). Trimming pared 3 bases from V and 0 bases from J, leaving 12 bases between. The CDR3 spans 15 residues. The CDR3 here is CASSFGDLGSYEQYF. The CDR3 DNA is TGTGCCAGCAGCTTCGGAGATCTCGGCTCCTACGAGCAGTACTTC.

This chain connects TRBV30 to TRBJ1-5; D remains unclear. Trimming took off 0 bases at V and 4 bases at J, with 7 bases between the two ends. The CDR3 is 13 amino acids. In germline, CDR1 is GTSNPN, CDR2 SVGIG (reference sequence). CDR3 DNA: TGTGCCTGGAGTGTAAGAGAAAATCAGCCCCAGCATTTT. The encoded protein is CAWSVRENQPQHF.

The chain carries TRBV14 and TRBJ2-3; 8 bases map to TRBD2. The J segment lost 1 base and the V segment lost 1 base, leaving 19 bases of the junction unmatched. Germline V gives CDR1 SGHDN, CDR2 FVKESK. The CDR3 sequence is 21 residues long. This CDR3 is CASSQVGSSGRRRIGTDTQYF. DNA for the CDR3: TGTGCCAGCAGCCAAGTAGGGTCTAGCGGGCGCCGACGGATCGGCACAGATACGCAGTATTTT.

The chain employs TRBV9 and TRBJ2-1; no firm D call. The V gene lost 0 bases and the J gene lost 0 bases, with 10 bases spanning the gap. Germline V gene sequence: CDR1 SGDLS, CDR2 YYNGEE. The CDR3 is 16 amino acids. DNA of the CDR3: TGTGCCAGCAGCGTAGGGGCGCAAGCCTCCTACAATGAGCAGTTCTTC. Its protein product is CASSVGAQASYNEQFF.

CDR3 region: CASSVLAGDPGELFF. In nucleotides, the CDR3 is TGCGCCAGCAGCGTACTAGCGGGAGATCCCGGGGAGCTGTTTTTT. The chain combines TRBV5-1 with TRBJ2-2; 11 bases match TRBD2. Germline V lookup: CDR1 SGHRS, CDR2 YFSETQ. CDR3 size: 15 residues. The V segment lost 4 bases and the J segment 6 bases; nucleotides outside the gene matches: 5.

The V and J genes are TRBV28 and TRBJ1-2; 10 positions match TRBD1. The CDR3 is 14 amino acids. V lost 5 bases and J lost 1; bases outside the gene matches: 1. The germline CDR1 and CDR2 sequences are MDHEN and SYDVKM. CDR3 DNA: TGTGCCAGCAGTCGGGACAGGGGTAACTATGGCTACACCTTC. Its protein is CASSRDRGNYGYTF.